The 6 T cell receptor beta chains presented below share a single source sample, sequenced in a study of T-cell memory formation after mild COVID-19. TCRdb reprocessed the 5' RACE reads with MiXCR, giving one entry per CDR3 protein. The sample carries roughly 40,000 distinct CDR3 sequences, 7.3% recorded once. Material: PBMCs or a T cell subset sorted from them (not recorded which). These receptors were collected from a man younger than 35 who had mild COVID-19 (a few samples of this study predate the infection). Cell type and time point are not known.

This clonotype is termed medium-sized. The chain carries TRBV12-3 or TRBV12-4 and TRBJ2-1, with D unresolved. Trimming took 5 bases from V and 15 from J, leaving 17 bases between them. CDR3 length equals 12 residues. The CDR3 spells CASSTWTTSVFF. The CDR3 DNA follows: TGTGCCAGCAGTACATGGACCACTTCGGTGTTCTTC.

This clonotype was found many times. The V gene is TRBV4-3, the J gene TRBJ1-1, with TRBD1 as a possible D gene (5 bases). Germline CDR1 reads LGHNA; CDR2 reads YSLEER. The CDR3 extends over 13 amino acids. Trimming removed 0 bases at V and 7 bases at J, with 9 bases between. DNA for the CDR3: TGCGCCAGCAGCCAAGATTGGGGGGGTGAAGCTTTCTTT. Protein product: CASSQDWGGEAFF.

This clonotype was counted many times. The chain employs TRBV7-9 and TRBJ2-3; TRBD1 matches 7 bases. CDR1 is SEHNR and CDR2 is FQNEAQ in the germline V gene (reference sequence). CDR3 length: 14 residues. With 3 bases clipped from V and 1 base from J, the junction kept 1 base outside the gene matches. CDR3 residues: CASSFGQGTDTQYF. The CDR3 DNA is TGTGCCAGCAGCTTCGGACAGGGCACAGATACGCAGTATTTT.

The rearrangement links TRBV20-1 to TRBJ2-5; TRBD2 is a possible D gene (6 bases). This CDR3 is 15 amino acids long. V lost 0 bases and J 4 bases, leaving 15 bases between the germline ends. The V gene's germline CDR1 is DFQATT and CDR2 SNEGSKA (reference sequence). The CDR3 here is CSARDPGVFAETQYF. The CDR3 DNA sequence: TGCAGTGCTAGAGATCCGGGGGTTTTTGCAGAGACCCAGTACTTC.

V and J are TRBV7-3 and TRBJ2-3, with D possibly called TRBD1 or TRBD2 (5 bases each). V lost 3 bases, J lost 10 bases, and 17 bases lay in between. In germline, CDR1 is SGHTA, CDR2 FQGTGA. The CDR3 covers 14 residues. CDR3: CASSFMVGPWPQYF. The CDR3 nucleotides read TGTGCCAGCAGCTTTATGGTGGGACCATGGCCGCAGTATTTT.

This clonotype was found a few times. V usage is TRBV12-3 or TRBV12-4 and J usage is TRBJ2-6; D is uncertain. V was cut by 4 bases and J by 1 base, with 5 bases left in between. The CDR3 sequence is 14 residues long. CDR3 loop: CASSWASGANVLTF. The CDR3 DNA follows: TGTGCCAGCAGTTGGGCTTCTGGGGCCAACGTCCTGACTTTC.